The 30 T cell receptor beta chains given below trace back to one sample, sequenced in a study of cytomegalovirus exposure and HLA in healthy donors. The primer mix had 60 Vbeta and 13 Jbeta primers. Profiling relied on immunoSEQ multiplex PCR, and the TCRdb table lists in-frame clones only, not all of them. The listing contains about 43,000 clones. Sequencing was carried out using PBMCs. Source of these receptors: a woman under 40 in good health and CMV-seronegative.

The chain has TRBV7-6 and TRBJ2-5; D is unresolved. This CDR3 spans 14 amino acids. Germline lookup yields CDR1 SGHVS and CDR2 FNYEAQ. V gave up 2 bases and J gave up 2 bases, with 9 bases separating them. Here the CDR3 reads CASSLSLSQETQYF. In nucleotides, the CDR3 is TGTGCCAGCAGCTTATCGCTATCTCAAGAGACCCAGTACTTC.

The chain carries TRBV9 and TRBJ1-2; maybe TRBD1 (6 bases). Trimming took 3 bases from V and 4 from J, leaving 10 bases between them. The CDR3 has 13 residues. Germline V gene lookup returns CDR1 SGDLS and CDR2 YYNGEE. The CDR3 is CASSARTAYGYTF. Here the CDR3 DNA reads TGTGCCAGCAGCGCCCGGACAGCCTATGGCTACACCTTC.

The chain joins TRBV15 to TRBJ2-3; no clear D gene. V lost 5 bases and J lost 2, with 14 bases in between. The length of the CDR3 is 15 residues. The germline gives CDR1 LNHNV, CDR2 YYDKDF (reference sequence). Here the CDR3 reads CATSRRVSHTDTQYF. CDR3 bases: TGTGCCACCAGCCGCCGGGTTTCGCACACAGATACGCAGTATTTT.

The gene calls are TRBV15 and TRBJ1-1; 8 bases are shared with TRBD1. This CDR3 has 14 residues. The germline V gene encodes CDR1 LNHNV and CDR2 YYDKDF (reference sequence). V lost 4 bases and J lost 5; bases outside the gene matches: 6. Here the CDR3 DNA reads TGTGCCACCAGCACCCGGACAGGGAGGACTGAAGCTTTCTTT. Translating it yields CATSTRTGRTEAFF.

V and J are TRBV4-1 and TRBJ2-4; TRBD2 agrees at 13 bases. V trimming: 5 bases; J trimming: 0 bases; junction bases outside the gene matches: 10. CDR1 is MGHRA and CDR2 is YSYEKL in the germline V gene. This CDR3 spans 19 amino acids. The CDR3 protein is CASSTGLAGATLAKNIQYF. The CDR3 nucleotides are TGCGCCAGCAGCACCGGACTAGCGGGGGCCACCCTAGCCAAAAACATTCAGTACTTC.

The CDR3 loop reads CAWTSSAGGVLGFETQYF. The DNA for the CDR3 is TGTGCCTGGACCAGTTCAGCGGGAGGGGTTCTGGGGTTCGAGACCCAGTACTTC. V is TRBV30 and J is TRBJ2-5, with 10 bases that match TRBD2. Germline V lookup: CDR1 GTSNPN, CDR2 SVGIG (reference sequence). The CDR3 loop spans 18 amino acids. V trimming: 4 bases; J trimming: 5 bases; junction bases outside the gene matches: 19.

This chain connects TRBV5-4 to TRBJ2-7; 12 nucleotides agree with TRBD1. The V and J ends lost 3 bases and 2 bases, in that order; junction bases with no gene match: 0. The V gene's germline CDR1 is SGHNT and CDR2 YYREEE (reference sequence). The CDR3 is 14 residues long. CDR3 residues: CASSWDRGPYEQYF. The CDR3 DNA follows: TGTGCCAGCAGCTGGGACAGGGGGCCCTACGAGCAGTACTTC.

The CDR3 DNA follows: TGTGCCAGCAGTGAGGCCGCGGGAGGGCCAGATACGCAGTATTTT. Residues: CASSEAAGGPDTQYF. The chain joins TRBV6-4 to TRBJ2-3; 9 nucleotides align to TRBD2. Germline CDR1 and CDR2: MRHNA and SNTAGT. The V segment lost 3 bases and the J segment 4 bases; nucleotides outside the gene matches: 5. CDR3 length: 15 residues.

This chain joins TRBV6-1 and TRBJ1-2; D is unresolved. The V and J ends lost 2 bases and 0 bases respectively, with 10 bases between them. The CDR3 has 15 residues. Germline V lookup: CDR1 MNHNS, CDR2 SASEGT. CDR3 sequence (DNA): TGTGCCAGCAGTGAACGGGGTGCCTCTAACTATGGCTACACCTTC. Translation: CASSERGASNYGYTF.

Note on this clone: In the same sample, other DNA sequences code for this CDR3. The chain joins TRBV30 to TRBJ1-5; 7 bases match TRBD1. The CDR3 is 13 amino acids. With V trimmed by 0 bases and J by 7 bases, 3 bases remained unmatched. In germline, CDR1 is GTSNPN, CDR2 SVGIG (reference sequence). CDR3 DNA sequence: TGTGCCTGGAGTGTGACAGGGAACCAGCCCCAGCATTTT. It specifies CAWSVTGNQPQHF. The entire variable domain, with the rest obtained from reference TRBV30 and TRBJ1-5, is as follows: SQTIHQWPATLVQPVGSPLSLECTVEGTSNPNLYWYRQAAGRGLQLLFYSVGIGQISSEVPQNLSASRPQDRQFILSSKKLLLSDSGFYLCAWSVTGNQPQHFGDGTRLSIL.

V usage is TRBV18 and J usage is TRBJ2-3; no reliable D call. V dropped 3 bases and J dropped 6 bases, with 10 bases sitting between them. The CDR3 has 13 amino acids. Germline V lookup: CDR1 KGHSH, CDR2 LQKENI. In DNA form, the CDR3 reads TGTGCCAGCTCACCCCCCCCTCCTGATACGCAGTATTTT. Protein: CASSPPPPDTQYF.

The chain employs TRBV18 and TRBJ2-5; 9 bases fit TRBD2. V gave up 2 bases and J gave up 1 base; unmatched junction bases: 5. The germline V gene has CDR1 KGHSH and CDR2 LQKENI. The CDR3 has 16 amino acids. In DNA, the CDR3 is TGTGCCAGCTCACCAGGACTAGCGTCAGCCCAAGAGACCCAGTACTTC. Its protein is CASSPGLASAQETQYF.

The chain is built from TRBV7-9 and TRBJ2-7; the D gene is possibly TRBD2 (6 bases). Germline assignment: CDR1 SEHNR and CDR2 FQNEAQ (reference sequence). V was clipped by 5 bases and J by 2 bases, with 19 bases between them. The CDR3 runs 16 residues. The CDR3 coding sequence is TGTGCCAGCAGCCGGCCCCGAGGGGACTCTACCTACGAGCAGTACTTC. It specifies CASSRPRGDSTYEQYF.

The rearrangement links TRBV27 to TRBJ1-1, with TRBD1 matching 9 bases. The CDR3 contains 15 residues. Germline CDR1 and CDR2: MNHEY and SMNVEV (reference sequence). Trimming cost V 4 bases and J 5 bases; bases outside gene matches: 8. CDR3 coding DNA: TGTGCCAGCAGTTACGGACAGGGGAGGGGGACTGAAGCTTTCTTT. The encoded protein is CASSYGQGRGTEAFF.

V usage is TRBV30 and J usage is TRBJ2-1, with TRBD2 identical over 11 bases. CDR3 size: 14 residues. V lost 5 bases and J lost 5; bases outside the gene matches: 5. In germline, CDR1 is GTSNPN, CDR2 SVGIG (reference sequence). CDR3 sequence: CAWGGLAGDNEQFF. In nucleotides, the CDR3 is TGTGCCTGGGGTGGACTAGCGGGCGACAATGAGCAGTTCTTC. The variable domain in full, with the rest retrieved from reference TRBV30 and TRBJ2-1, is SQTIHQWPATLVQPVGSPLSLECTVEGTSNPNLYWYRQAAGRGLQLLFYSVGIGQISSEVPQNLSASRPQDRQFILSSKKLLLSDSGFYLCAWGGLAGDNEQFFGPGTRLTVL.

The chain combines TRBV29-1 with TRBJ2-2; D not certain. Trimming left V 2 bases short and J 4 bases short, with 14 bases between. The CDR3 covers 15 residues. CDR1 and CDR2 from the germline V gene are SQVTM and ANQGSEA. This CDR3 is CSVEIDFGFTGELFF. CDR3 DNA sequence: TGCAGCGTTGAAATAGATTTCGGGTTCACCGGGGAGCTGTTTTTT.

V gene TRBV9 combines with J gene TRBJ1-3; TRBD1 matches at 8 bases. The CDR3 loop spans 14 amino acids. J lost 6 bases, V lost 4 bases, and 6 bases had no gene match. Germline CDR1 SGDLS, CDR2 YYNGEE. The CDR3 region has the DNA TGTGCCAGCAGCCCCCAGACAGGGGTAAACACCATATATTTT. Translated: CASSPQTGVNTIYF.

V and J are TRBV28 and TRBJ1-5; tentative D call: TRBD1 (5 bases). Per the germline V gene, CDR1 is MDHEN and CDR2 is SYDVKM. The CDR3 is 16 residues long. V lost 7 bases and J 0 bases, leaving 16 bases between the germline ends. CDR3 sequence reads: CASKFGGKYSNQPQHF. CDR3 nucleotides: TGTGCCAGCAAATTTGGGGGGAAGTATAGCAATCAGCCCCAGCATTTT.

The genes are TRBV28 and TRBJ1-4; D ambiguous. This CDR3 has 11 amino acids. V lost 7 bases, J lost 7 bases, and 7 bases lay in between. Per the germline V gene, CDR1 is MDHEN and CDR2 is SYDVKM. The CDR3 DNA is TGTGCCAGCATAGGAGGTGAAAAACTGTTTTTT. Translation: CASIGGEKLFF.

This chain connects TRBV29-1 to TRBJ1-6; perhaps TRBD1 as D (6 bases). CDR1 is SQVTM and CDR2 is ANQGSEA in the germline V gene. Deletions cut 8 bases from V and 7 bases from J, with 15 bases between. The CDR3 contains 13 residues. CDR3 sequence reads: CSLWTAQNSPLHF. CDR3 coding DNA: TGCAGCCTATGGACAGCCCAAAATTCACCCCTCCACTTT.

This chain joins TRBV15 and TRBJ2-5; 12 bases are a match to TRBD1. Germline V CDR1 and CDR2: LNHNV, YYDKDF (reference sequence). The V segment lost 0 bases and the J segment 5 bases; nucleotides outside the gene matches: 4. CDR3 length equals 16 residues. The CDR3 DNA follows: TGTGCCACCAGCAGAGAGGGTGGGACAGGGGGCGAGACCCAGTACTTC. Translating it yields CATSREGGTGGETQYF.

The V call is TRBV7-6, the J call TRBJ2-7, with TRBD2 identical over 7 bases. This CDR3 is 14 amino acids long. Per germline, CDR1 SGHVS and CDR2 FNYEAQ. J gave up 2 bases and V 3 bases, and 4 bases lay outside the gene matches. The CDR3 sequence: CASSFGGRAYEQYF. In DNA, the CDR3 is TGTGCCAGCAGCTTTGGAGGGAGGGCCTACGAGCAGTACTTC.

V gene TRBV7-9 combines with J gene TRBJ2-7; D gene unclear. Germline CDR1 is SEHNR and CDR2 is FQNEAQ (reference sequence). The V end was cut by 1 base, the J end by 2 bases, with 12 bases between. This CDR3 is 15 amino acids long. The CDR3 protein is CASSLEALSAYEQYF. The CDR3 DNA reads as TGTGCCAGCAGCTTAGAAGCGCTGAGCGCCTACGAGCAGTACTTC.

The chain combines TRBV29-1 with TRBJ2-2; 11 bases match TRBD2. Germline trimming cut 4 bases from V and 6 bases from J; bases unmatched to any gene: 10. This CDR3 comprises 16 residues. CDR1 and CDR2 from the germline V gene are SQVTM and ANQGSEA. CDR3 in amino acids: CSVGHILAGVPGELFF. CDR3 DNA: TGCAGCGTTGGTCACATACTAGCGGGAGTCCCCGGGGAGCTGTTTTTT.

The chain couples TRBV9 to TRBJ1-4; 8 positions agree with TRBD1. The CDR3 contains 15 residues. CDR1 SGDLS and CDR2 YYNGEE come from the germline V gene. V was pared by 4 bases and J by 7 bases, with 9 bases of the junction left unmatched. CDR3 in DNA: TGTGCCAGCAGCCCAGACGGACAGGGTGGTGAAAAACTGTTTTTT. Translated, it gives CASSPDGQGGEKLFF.

The chain is built from TRBV4-3 and TRBJ2-1, with a possible D match to TRBD1 (6 bases). The V gene's germline CDR1 is LGHNA and CDR2 YSLEER. V lost 3 bases and J 9 bases, leaving 12 bases between the germline ends. This CDR3 has 13 amino acids. The CDR3 protein is CASSQSDRPEQFF. The CDR3 region has the DNA TGCGCCAGCAGCCAGAGCGACAGGCCTGAGCAGTTCTTC.

The chain joins TRBV29-1 to TRBJ2-5; possibly TRBD1 for D (5 bases). Germline CDR1 is SQVTM and CDR2 is ANQGSEA. The CDR3 sequence is 12 residues long. Trimming shortened V by 4 bases and J by 5 bases, and 11 bases separated the two germline ends. This CDR3 reads CSVGQYGETQYF. The CDR3 DNA is TGCAGCGTTGGACAGTATGGGGAGACCCAGTACTTC.

The rearrangement joins TRBV18 to TRBJ2-7, with a tentative D call TRBD2 (6 bases). The CDR3 is 15 amino acids. The V gene's germline CDR1 is KGHSH and CDR2 LQKENI. Trimming left V 1 base short and J 0 bases short, with 10 bases between. CDR3 nucleotide sequence: TGTGCCAGCTCACCACTAGCGGCAATCTCCTACGAGCAGTACTTC. This encodes CASSPLAAISYEQYF.

The chain employs TRBV19 and TRBJ2-7; 10 nucleotides agree with TRBD1. V was pared by 5 bases and J by 0 bases, with 4 bases of the junction left unmatched. Looked up from germline, CDR1 is LNHDA and CDR2 is SQIVND (reference sequence). This CDR3 is built from 15 residues. The CDR3 DNA sequence: TGTGCCAGTAGTTCTAGGACAGGGGGCTCCTACGAGCAGTACTTC. It codes for CASSSRTGGSYEQYF.

The chain couples TRBV5-4 to TRBJ1-1, with 9 positions matching TRBD1. V lost 1 base to trimming and J lost 13 bases; unmatched junction nucleotides: 8. This CDR3 is built from 13 residues. The V gene's germline CDR1 is SGHNT and CDR2 YYREEE (reference sequence). The CDR3 DNA follows: TGTGCCAGCAGCTTGACAGGGGGCGATCGGGGTTTCTTT. Its protein is CASSLTGGDRGFF. Full variable domain (rest looked up from reference TRBV5-4 and TRBJ1-1): ETGVTQSPTHLIKTRGQQVTLRCSSQSGHNTVSWYQQALGQGPQFIFQYYREEENGRGNFPPRFSGLQFPNYSSELNVNALELDDSALYLCASSLTGGDRGFFGQGTRLTVV.